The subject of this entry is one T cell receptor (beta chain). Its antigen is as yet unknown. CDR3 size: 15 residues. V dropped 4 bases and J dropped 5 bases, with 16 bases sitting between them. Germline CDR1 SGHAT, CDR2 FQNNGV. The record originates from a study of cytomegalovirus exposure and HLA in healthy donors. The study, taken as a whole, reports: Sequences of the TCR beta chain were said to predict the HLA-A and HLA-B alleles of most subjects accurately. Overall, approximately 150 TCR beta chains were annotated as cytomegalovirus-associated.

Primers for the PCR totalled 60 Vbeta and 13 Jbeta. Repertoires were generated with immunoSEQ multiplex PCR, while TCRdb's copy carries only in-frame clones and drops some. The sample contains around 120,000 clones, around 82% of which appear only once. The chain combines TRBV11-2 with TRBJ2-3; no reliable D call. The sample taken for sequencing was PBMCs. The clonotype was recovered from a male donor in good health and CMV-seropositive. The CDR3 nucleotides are TGTGCCAGCAGCTACAACCCATCTAGAGGAGATACGCAGTATTTT. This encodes CASSYNPSRGDTQYF.